The entry below describes one T cell receptor beta chain. The authors' processing: Filtering was not the same, since immunoSEQ gave junction-only sequences without quality scores. Using immunoSEQ multiplex PCR, the repertoire was profiled, and TCRdb retains in-frame clones only, with some absent. Clonal size and the V and J genes are those of that table, whereas D and trimming came from the DNA. The sample lists roughly 720,000 clones, about 92% seen once, with more than 30% in the top ten. These data are taken from a study of shared clonotypes between healthy human individuals. The CDR3 has 15 residues. Germline assignment: CDR1 SGHAT and CDR2 FQNNGV.

The rearrangement links TRBV11-2 to TRBJ2-5; 11 bases align to TRBD2. The J call is in doubt because the DNA end fits TRBJ2-7 better. The receptor comes from a man aged 18 to 30 in good health. Some clones in this sample may be carry-over from other donors' samples. The sequenced material came from memory CD8+ T cells from PBMCs. Subset meaning: CD45RO+ cells pooled with CCR7-negative TemRA cells. The CDR3 here is CASSILAGDRYEQYF. The CDR3 nucleotides read TGTGCCAGCAGCATACTAGCGGGAGATCGTTACGAGCAGTACTTC.